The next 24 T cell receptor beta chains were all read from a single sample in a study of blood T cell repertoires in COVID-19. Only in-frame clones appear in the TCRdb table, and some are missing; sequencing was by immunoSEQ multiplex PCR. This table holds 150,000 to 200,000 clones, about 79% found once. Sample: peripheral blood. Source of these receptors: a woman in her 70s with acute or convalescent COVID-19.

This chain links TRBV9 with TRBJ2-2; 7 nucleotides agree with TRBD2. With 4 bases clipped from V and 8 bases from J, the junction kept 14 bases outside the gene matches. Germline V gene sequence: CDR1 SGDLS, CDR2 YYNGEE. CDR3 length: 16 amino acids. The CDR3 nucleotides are TGTGCCAGCAGCCCCCAGGGCGGGAGAGCGGTTGGGGAGCTGTTTTTT. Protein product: CASSPQGGRAVGELFF.

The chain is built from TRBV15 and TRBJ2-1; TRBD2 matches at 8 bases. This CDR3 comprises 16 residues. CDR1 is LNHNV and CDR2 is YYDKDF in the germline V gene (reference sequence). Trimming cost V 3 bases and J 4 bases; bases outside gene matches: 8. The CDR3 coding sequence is TGTGCCACCAGCAGGGCCCTAGCGGGCTATTACAATGAGCAGTTCTTC. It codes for CATSRALAGYYNEQFF.

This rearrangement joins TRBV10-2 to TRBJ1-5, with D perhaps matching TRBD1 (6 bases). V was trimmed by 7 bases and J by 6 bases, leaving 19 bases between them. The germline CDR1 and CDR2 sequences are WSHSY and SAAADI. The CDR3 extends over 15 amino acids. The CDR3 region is CASTPRLGAAQPQHF. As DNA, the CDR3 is TGCGCCAGCACCCCCCGTCTGGGGGCGGCTCAGCCCCAGCATTTT.

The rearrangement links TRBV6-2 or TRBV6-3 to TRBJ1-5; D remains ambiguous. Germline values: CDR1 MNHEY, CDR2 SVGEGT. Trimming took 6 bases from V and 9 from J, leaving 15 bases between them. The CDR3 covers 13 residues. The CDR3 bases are TGTGCCAGCAGCCGCGAGAGTGTTACGCCCCAGCATTTT. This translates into CASSRESVTPQHF.

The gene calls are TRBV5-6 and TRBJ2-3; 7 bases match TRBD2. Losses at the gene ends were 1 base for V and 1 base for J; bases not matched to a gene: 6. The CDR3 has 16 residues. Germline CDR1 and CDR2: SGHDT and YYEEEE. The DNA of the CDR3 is TGTGCCAGCAGCTTGATCGGTGCGGGAGGCACAGATACGCAGTATTTT. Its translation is CASSLIGAGGTDTQYF.

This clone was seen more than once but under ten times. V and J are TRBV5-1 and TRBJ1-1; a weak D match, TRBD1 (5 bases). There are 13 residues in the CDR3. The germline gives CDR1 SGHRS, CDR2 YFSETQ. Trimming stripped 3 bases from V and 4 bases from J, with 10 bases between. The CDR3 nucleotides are TGCGCCAGCAGCTCTCAGGGAATCACTGAAGCTTTCTTT. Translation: CASSSQGITEAFF.

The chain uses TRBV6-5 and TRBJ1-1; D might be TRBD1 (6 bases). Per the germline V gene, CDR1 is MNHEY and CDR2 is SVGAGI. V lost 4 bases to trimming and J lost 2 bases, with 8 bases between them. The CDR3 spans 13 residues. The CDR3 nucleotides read TGTGCCAGCAGTTTACAGGGTAACACTGAAGCTTTCTTT. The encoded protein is CASSLQGNTEAFF.

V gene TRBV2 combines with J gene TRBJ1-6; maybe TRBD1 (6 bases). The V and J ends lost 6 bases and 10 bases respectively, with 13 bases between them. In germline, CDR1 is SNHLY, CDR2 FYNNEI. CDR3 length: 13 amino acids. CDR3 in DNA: TGTGCCAGCAGGGACAGTAGAAACTCACCCCTCCACTTT. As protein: CASRDSRNSPLHF.

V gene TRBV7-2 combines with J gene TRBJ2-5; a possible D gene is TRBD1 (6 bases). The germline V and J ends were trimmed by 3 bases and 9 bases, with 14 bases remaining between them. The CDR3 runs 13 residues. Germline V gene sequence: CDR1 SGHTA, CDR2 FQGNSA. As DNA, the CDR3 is TGTGCCAGCAGCTTTAGGCAGGGGACGGCCCAGTACTTC. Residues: CASSFRQGTAQYF. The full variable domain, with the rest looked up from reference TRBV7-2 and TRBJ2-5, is GAGVSQSPSNKVTEKGKDVELRCDPISGHTALYWYRQSLGQGLEFLIYFQGNSAPDKSGLPSDRFSAERTGGSVSTLTIQRTQQEDSAVYLCASSFRQGTAQYFGPGTRLLVL.

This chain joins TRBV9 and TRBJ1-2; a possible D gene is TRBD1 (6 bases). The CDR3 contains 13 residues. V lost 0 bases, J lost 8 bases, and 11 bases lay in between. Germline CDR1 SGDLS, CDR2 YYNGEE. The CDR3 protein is CASSVAQGLGYTF. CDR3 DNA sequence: TGTGCCAGCAGCGTAGCCCAGGGGCTGGGCTACACCTTC. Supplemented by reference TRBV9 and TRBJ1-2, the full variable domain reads DSGVTQTPKHLITATGQRVTLRCSPRSGDLSVYWYQQSLDQGLQFLIQYYNGEERAKGNILERFSAQQFPDLHSELNLSSLELGDSALYFCASSVAQGLGYTFGSGTRLTVV.

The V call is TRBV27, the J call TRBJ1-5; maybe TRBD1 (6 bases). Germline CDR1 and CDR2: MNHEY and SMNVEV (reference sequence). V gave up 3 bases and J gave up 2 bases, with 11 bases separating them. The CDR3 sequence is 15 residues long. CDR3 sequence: CASSFGRGGNQPQHF. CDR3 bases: TGTGCCAGCAGTTTTGGCAGGGGAGGCAATCAGCCCCAGCATTTT.

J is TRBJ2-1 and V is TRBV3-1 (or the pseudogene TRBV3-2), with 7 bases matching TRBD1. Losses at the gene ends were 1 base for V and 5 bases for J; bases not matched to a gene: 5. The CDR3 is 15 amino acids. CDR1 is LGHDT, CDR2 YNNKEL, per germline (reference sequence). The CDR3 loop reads CASSQAGQPNNEQFF. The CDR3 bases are TGTGCCAGCAGCCAAGCGGGACAGCCGAACAATGAGCAGTTCTTC.

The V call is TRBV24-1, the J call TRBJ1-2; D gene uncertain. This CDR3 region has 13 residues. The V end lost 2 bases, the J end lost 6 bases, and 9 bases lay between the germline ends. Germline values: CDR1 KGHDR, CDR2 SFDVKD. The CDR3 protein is CATSDYDKDGYTF. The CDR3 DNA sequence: TGTGCCACCAGTGATTACGACAAGGATGGCTACACCTTC.

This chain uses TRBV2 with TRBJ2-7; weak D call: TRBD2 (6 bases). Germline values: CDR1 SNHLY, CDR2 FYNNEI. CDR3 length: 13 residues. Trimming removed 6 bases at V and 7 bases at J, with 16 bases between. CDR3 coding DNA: TGTGCCAGCAGGCCGGATAGCGGATGGGAGCAGTACTTC. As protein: CASRPDSGWEQYF.

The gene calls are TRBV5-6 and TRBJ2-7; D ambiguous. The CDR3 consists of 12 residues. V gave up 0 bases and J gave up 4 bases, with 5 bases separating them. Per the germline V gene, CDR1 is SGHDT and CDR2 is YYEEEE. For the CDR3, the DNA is TGTGCCAGCAGCTTGGGGCAGTACGAGCAGTACTTC. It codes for CASSLGQYEQYF.

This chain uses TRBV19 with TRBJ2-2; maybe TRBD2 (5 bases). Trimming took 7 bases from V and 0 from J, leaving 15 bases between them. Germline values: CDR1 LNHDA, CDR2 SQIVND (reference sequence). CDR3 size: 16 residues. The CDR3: CASNSMVGANTGELFF. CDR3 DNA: TGTGCCAGTAATTCAATGGTCGGGGCGAACACCGGGGAGCTGTTTTTT.

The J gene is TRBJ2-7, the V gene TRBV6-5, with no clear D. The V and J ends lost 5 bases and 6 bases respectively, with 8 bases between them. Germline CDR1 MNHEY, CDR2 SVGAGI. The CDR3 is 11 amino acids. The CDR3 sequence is CASSPFSEQYF. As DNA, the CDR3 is TGTGCCAGCAGTCCTTTCTCCGAGCAGTACTTC.

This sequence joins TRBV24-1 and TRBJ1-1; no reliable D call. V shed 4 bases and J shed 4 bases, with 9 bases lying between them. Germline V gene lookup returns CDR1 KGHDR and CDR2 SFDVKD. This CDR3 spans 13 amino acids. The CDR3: CATSERFGTEAFF. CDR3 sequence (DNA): TGTGCCACCAGTGAGCGGTTTGGCACTGAAGCTTTCTTT.

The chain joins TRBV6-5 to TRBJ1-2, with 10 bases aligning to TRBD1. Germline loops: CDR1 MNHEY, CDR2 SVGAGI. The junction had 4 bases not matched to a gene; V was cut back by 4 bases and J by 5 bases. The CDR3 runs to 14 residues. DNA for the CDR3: TGTGCCAGCAGTTCAGGACAGGGGGTGTATGGCTACACCTTC. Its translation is CASSSGQGVYGYTF.

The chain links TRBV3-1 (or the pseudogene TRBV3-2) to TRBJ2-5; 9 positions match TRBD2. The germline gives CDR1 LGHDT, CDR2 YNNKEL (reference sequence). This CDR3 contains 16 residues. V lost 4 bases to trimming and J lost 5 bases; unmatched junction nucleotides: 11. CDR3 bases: TGTGCCAGCAGCCCCTGGACTAGCGCATCGGGGGAGACCCAGTACTTC. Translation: CASSPWTSASGETQYF.

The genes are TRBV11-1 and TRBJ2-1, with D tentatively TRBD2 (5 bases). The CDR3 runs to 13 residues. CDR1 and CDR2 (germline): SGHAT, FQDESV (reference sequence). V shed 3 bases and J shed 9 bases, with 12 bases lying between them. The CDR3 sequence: CASSFIGETEQFF. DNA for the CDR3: TGTGCCAGCAGCTTTATCGGGGAGACTGAGCAGTTCTTC.

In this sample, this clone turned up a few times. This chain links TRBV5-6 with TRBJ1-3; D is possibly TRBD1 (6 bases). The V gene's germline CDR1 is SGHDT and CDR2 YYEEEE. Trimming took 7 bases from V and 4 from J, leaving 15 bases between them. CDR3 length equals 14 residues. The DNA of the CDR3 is TGTGCCAGCGTACAGGGAGCAGCCGGAAACACCATATATTTT. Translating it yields CASVQGAAGNTIYF.

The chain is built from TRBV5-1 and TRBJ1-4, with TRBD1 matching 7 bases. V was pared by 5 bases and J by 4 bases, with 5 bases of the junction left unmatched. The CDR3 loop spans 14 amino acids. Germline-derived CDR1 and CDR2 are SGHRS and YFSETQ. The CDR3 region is CASSRDSYNEKLFF. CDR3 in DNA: TGCGCCAGCAGTCGGGACAGCTATAATGAAAAACTGTTTTTT.

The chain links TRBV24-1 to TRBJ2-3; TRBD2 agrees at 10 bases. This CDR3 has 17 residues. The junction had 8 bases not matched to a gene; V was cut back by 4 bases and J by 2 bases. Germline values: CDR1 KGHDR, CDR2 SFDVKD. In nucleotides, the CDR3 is TGTGCCACCAGTGAATCTACTAGCGGGATGAACACAGATACGCAGTATTTT. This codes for CATSESTSGMNTDTQYF.